This T cell receptor beta chain was profiled in a study of T cell changes during pregnancy in multiple sclerosis. Assay used: immunoSEQ multiplex PCR; TCRdb lists only in-frame clones, some missing. The table includes 25,000 to 35,000 clones, 80% to 90% detected once. Trimming removed 0 bases from V and 0 bases from J, with 8 bases in between. Germline V gives CDR1 MNHEY, CDR2 SMNVEV (reference sequence). This CDR3 contains 15 residues. The sequence was obtained from a female donor with multiple sclerosis, enrolled in a pregnancy study. The rearrangement uses TRBV27 and TRBJ1-1; a possible D gene is TRBD1 (6 bases). The sequenced sample was CD8+ T cells from peripheral blood mononuclear cells, obtained before pregnancy. This chain's CDR3 is CASSLSGTMNTEAFF. In DNA form, the CDR3 reads TGTGCCAGCAGTTTATCCGGGACAATGAACACTGAAGCTTTCTTT.